The 18 T cell receptor beta chains reported below all come from one sample, sequenced in a study of T-cell reconstitution after alpha-beta-depleted transplantation in children. Findings and limits, study-wide: Alpha-beta T cells present about two months after transplant were reported to originate from several hundred expanded graft clones.

No antigen has been identified for these receptors. Unique molecular identifiers featured in how the TCRbeta library was prepared. TCRdb recomputed calls from the PCR reads with MiXCR, one row per CDR3 protein. The sample shows 30,000 to 40,000 distinct CDR3 sequences, 6% to 8.5% of them seen only once. Sequenced material: peripheral blood, taken 60 days after TCRalphabeta/CD19-depleted stem cell transplant. Source of these receptors: a child under two years old who had a stem cell transplant for acute myeloid leukemia, so the T cells may come from the graft donor.

V is TRBV20-1 and J is TRBJ2-7, with no clear D. Germline loops: CDR1 DFQATT, CDR2 SNEGSKA (reference sequence). V shed 1 base and J shed 5 bases, with 9 bases lying between them. There are 12 residues in the CDR3. The CDR3 DNA is TGCAGTGCTAGAGGAGGCGGTCACGAGCAGTACTTC. Translated: CSARGGGHEQYF.

This clonotype was seen many times. V usage is TRBV4-3 and J usage is TRBJ2-5; D remains ambiguous. V was shortened by 0 bases and J by 4 bases, with 9 bases between the two germline ends. This CDR3 comprises 14 residues. Germline CDR1 and CDR2: LGHNA and YSLEER. CDR3 coding DNA: TGCGCCAGCAGCCAAGAGGGCAGAGGAGAGACCCAGTACTTC. Its translation: CASSQEGRGETQYF.

The rearrangement links TRBV4-3 to TRBJ2-2; maybe TRBD1 (6 bases). This CDR3 is 15 amino acids long. From germline, CDR1 is LGHNA and CDR2 YSLEER. The V end was cut by 2 bases, the J end by 4 bases, with 11 bases between. The CDR3 nucleotides read TGCGCCAGCAGCCAATTGGGGACACCCACCGGGGAGCTGTTTTTT. Amino acids: CASSQLGTPTGELFF.

Only one count was recorded for this clonotype. The V and J genes are TRBV28 and TRBJ2-1; 10 nucleotides agree with TRBD2. Germline assignment: CDR1 MDHEN and CDR2 SYDVKM. CDR3 size: 19 residues. V lost 3 bases to trimming and J lost 7 bases; unmatched junction nucleotides: 18. For the CDR3, the DNA is TGTGCCAGCAGTTTCTGTCGTGACAGGGGAGCGGGAGGGGGGAATGAGCAGTTCTTC. Amino acid sequence: CASSFCRDRGAGGGNEQFF.

Relative to its sample, this clonotype is medium-sized. The DNA of the CDR3 is TGCAGTGCTAGATCCTATTCACCCCTCCACTTT. Amino acids: CSARSYSPLHF. V and J are TRBV20-1 and TRBJ1-6; D gene uncertain. CDR3 length: 11 amino acids. Between the trimmed V and J ends, which lost 2 bases and 8 bases, there was a span of 4 bases. Germline CDR1 and CDR2: DFQATT and SNEGSKA (reference sequence).

This clonotype was recorded at least ten times. The V and J genes are TRBV20-1 and TRBJ1-1; D is uncertain. Trimming took 1 base from V and 4 from J, leaving 13 bases between them. The CDR3 has 14 residues. CDR1 is DFQATT, CDR2 SNEGSKA, per germline (reference sequence). This CDR3 reads CSARAGGSFTEAFF. As DNA, the CDR3 is TGCAGTGCTAGAGCGGGAGGGTCTTTCACTGAAGCTTTCTTT.

This clonotype was counted many times. This sequence may be a read error, since a much larger clone differs from it by one base. The chain uses TRBV5-1 and TRBJ1-2, with a possible D match to TRBD1 (6 bases). In germline, CDR1 is SGHRS, CDR2 YFSETQ. CDR3 size: 14 residues. The CDR3: CASSMTGDNYGCTF. The CDR3, as DNA: TGCGCCAGCAGCATGACAGGAGATAACTATGGCTGCACCTTC.

This clonotype was seen repeatedly, ten times or more. For the CDR3, the DNA is TGTGCCAGCAGTTACCACGGGGGCACAGATACGCAGTATTTT. Its protein product is CASSYHGGTDTQYF. This chain joins TRBV6-5 and TRBJ2-3, with a possible D match to TRBD2 (5 bases). CDR3 length: 14 amino acids. V gave up 2 bases and J gave up 1 base, with 7 bases separating them. Germline assignment: CDR1 MNHEY and CDR2 SVGAGI.

This clonotype was observed at least ten times. The V gene is TRBV7-4, the J gene TRBJ2-7; 8 bases agree with TRBD1. CDR1 and CDR2 (germline): SGHVT, SQSDAQ. Trimming removed 5 bases from V and 3 bases from J; junction bases left unmatched: 6. The CDR3 consists of 14 residues. The CDR3 is CASSARTGRYEQYF. CDR3 coding DNA: TGTGCCAGCAGCGCCCGGACAGGGCGCTACGAGCAGTACTTC.

Ten or more counts support this clonotype. This chain joins TRBV9 and TRBJ2-1; 8 nucleotides agree with TRBD2. The germline CDR1 and CDR2 sequences are SGDLS and YYNGEE. This CDR3 region has 15 residues. V shed 4 bases, J shed 5 bases, and the junction held 8 bases outside the gene matches. CDR3 sequence reads: CASSPGTRTHNEQFF. The CDR3, as DNA: TGTGCCAGCAGCCCCGGGACTAGGACGCACAATGAGCAGTTCTTC.

This sequence joins TRBV7-8 and TRBJ2-7, with a tentative D call TRBD2 (5 bases). Germline CDR1 is SGHVS and CDR2 is FQNEAQ. The V end lost 7 bases, the J end lost 2 bases, and 15 bases lay between the germline ends. The CDR3 extends over 14 amino acids. The CDR3 coding sequence is TGTGCCAGCAACTACCCCGGGGATACCTACGAGCAGTACTTC. Translated: CASNYPGDTYEQYF.

This clonotype was seen at least ten times. The rearrangement links TRBV20-1 to TRBJ1-5; possible D gene TRBD1, 6 bases. The CDR3 has 15 amino acids. The germline gives CDR1 DFQATT, CDR2 SNEGSKA (reference sequence). V was shortened by 2 bases and J by 9 bases, with 20 bases between the two germline ends. DNA of the CDR3: TGCAGTGCTAGAAGGGGGGCCGGCGCACTGGGGCCCCAGCATTTT. Translated, it gives CSARRGAGALGPQHF.

This chain uses TRBV19 with TRBJ2-1; tentative D call: TRBD1 (5 bases). The length of the CDR3 is 14 residues. Germline CDR1 reads LNHDA; CDR2 reads SQIVND (reference sequence). Trimming left V 2 bases short and J 4 bases short, with 9 bases between. CDR3 in amino acids: CASSIPTEYNEQFF. The CDR3 DNA reads as TGTGCCAGTAGTATACCGACAGAGTACAATGAGCAGTTCTTC.

Many counts were recorded for this clonotype. This rearrangement joins TRBV12-3 or TRBV12-4 to TRBJ2-5; tentatively, D is TRBD2 (5 bases). Between the trimmed V and J ends, which lost 3 bases and 5 bases, there was a span of 10 bases. The CDR3 length is 13 residues. The CDR3 DNA reads TGTGCCAGCAGTTTCCGCTCGGGGGAGACCCAGTACTTC. This encodes CASSFRSGETQYF.

This clonotype was recorded at least ten times. The chain joins TRBV29-1 to TRBJ2-3; TRBD1 matches 8 bases. The CDR3 loop spans 20 amino acids. The germline CDR1 and CDR2 sequences are SQVTM and ANQGSEA. J lost 2 bases, V lost 3 bases, and 22 bases had no gene match. CDR3 nucleotides: TGCAGCGTTGACATCGGATCATCGGGGATGGACAGGGCACTCACAGATACGCAGTATTTT. Protein product: CSVDIGSSGMDRALTDTQYF.

Ten or more counts support this clonotype. This chain connects TRBV2 to TRBJ2-2, with 7 nucleotides matching TRBD1. After removal of 9 bases from V and 5 bases from J, the junction contained 12 bases not matched to a gene. Germline V lookup: CDR1 SNHLY, CDR2 FYNNEI. The CDR3 sequence is 15 residues long. In nucleotides, the CDR3 is TGTGCCAGGGGTAACAGGGGCGTACGTACCGGGGAGCTGTTTTTT. Its protein is CARGNRGVRTGELFF.

In this sample, this clonotype turned up many times. The chain employs TRBV4-3 and TRBJ1-4; TRBD1 aligns across 7 bases. Germline values: CDR1 LGHNA, CDR2 YSLEER. The V gene end was trimmed by 8 bases and the J gene end by 2 bases; junction bases not matched to a gene: 8. CDR3 length: 15 residues. CDR3 region: CASRRQGATNEKLFF. CDR3 nucleotides: TGCGCCAGCCGCCGACAGGGTGCGACTAATGAAAAACTGTTTTTT.

Many counts were recorded for this clonotype. V gene TRBV20-1 combines with J gene TRBJ2-2; D possibly corresponds to TRBD2 (7 bases). CDR1 DFQATT and CDR2 SNEGSKA come from the germline V gene (reference sequence). V lost 0 bases, J lost 5 bases, and 10 bases lay in between. This CDR3 comprises 14 residues. The DNA for the CDR3 is TGCAGTGCTAGAGAGAGGGGGGGTACCGGGGAGCTGTTTTTT. Its translation is CSARERGGTGELFF.